Described below is a single T cell receptor (beta chain) sequence and its context. The sample is drawn from a study of blood T cell repertoires in COVID-19. In the study overall: Acute and convalescent COVID-19 samples came from the United States, Italy and Spain. T cells, B-cell-depleted T cells, or PBMCs provided the cDNA or gDNA that served as material.

Germline V lookup: CDR1 SGDLS, CDR2 YYNGEE. This CDR3 has 16 amino acids. The V end was cut by 0 bases, the J end by 4 bases, with 15 bases between. The method was immunoSEQ multiplex PCR; TCRdb's version includes in-frame clones alone and lacks a portion of them. The sample carries approximately 170,000 clones, 84% recorded once. The chain couples TRBV9 to TRBJ2-3, with TRBD2 as a possible D gene (6 bases). The material sequenced was PBMCs or T cells enriched from blood (not recorded which). The sequence came from a woman in her forties or fifties who had recovered from COVID-19. CDR3 region: CASSVVPSVGADTQYF. DNA of the CDR3: TGTGCCAGCAGCGTAGTGCCTAGCGTTGGGGCAGATACGCAGTATTTT.